These 27 T cell receptor beta chains share one sample of origin, sequenced in a study of T cell repertoires in ileal Crohn's disease. TCRdb's table, derived via immunoSEQ multiplex PCR, lists solely in-frame clones and lacks some. Altogether some 9,200 clones are present, roughly 78% being singletons, with the ten largest covering under 20%. Time point noted: neoterminal ileum biopsy at postoperative endoscopy, about 6 months after surgery. The specimen sequenced was ileal tissue. These receptors were obtained from an adult with Crohn's disease.

The chain links TRBV7-9 to TRBJ1-4, with a possible D match to TRBD1 (5 bases). V gave up 5 bases and J gave up 6 bases, with 16 bases separating them. Germline CDR1 is SEHNR and CDR2 is FQNEAQ (reference sequence). This CDR3 has 15 residues. CDR3 residues: CASSLRMAGHEKLFF. CDR3 bases: TGTGCCAGCAGCCTGCGGATGGCGGGGCATGAAAAACTGTTTTTT.

The rearrangement uses TRBV6-1 and TRBJ2-3; no reliable D call. Germline CDR1 reads MNHNS; CDR2 reads SASEGT. The CDR3 runs to 12 residues. V gave up 2 bases and J gave up 5 bases, with 5 bases separating them. In DNA form, the CDR3 reads TGTGCCAGCAGTGAACTGAGAGATACGCAGTATTTT. Its protein product is CASSELRDTQYF.

V and J are TRBV7-9 and TRBJ2-1; D is perhaps TRBD1 (6 bases). V lost 6 bases and J lost 8, with 14 bases in between. There are 13 residues in the CDR3. CDR1 and CDR2 from the germline V gene are SEHNR and FQNEAQ (reference sequence). The CDR3 DNA sequence: TGTGCCAGCAGTAGCAGGGGAAGCGATGAGCAGTTCTTC. This codes for CASSSRGSDEQFF.

Only a few counts were recorded for this clone. This chain links TRBV15 with TRBJ1-2; 10 nucleotides match TRBD1. The CDR3 consists of 14 residues. Germline trimming cut 5 bases from V and 6 bases from J; bases unmatched to any gene: 6. Germline-derived CDR1 and CDR2 are LNHNV and YYDKDF (reference sequence). In DNA, the CDR3 is TGTGCCACCAGCGCCGACAGGGGGCCAAATGGCTACACCTTC. It codes for CATSADRGPNGYTF. The complete variable domain, with remaining parts taken from reference TRBV15 and TRBJ1-2, reads DAMVIQNPRYQVTQFGKPVTLSCSQTLNHNVMYWYQQKSSQAPKLLFHYYDKDFNNEADTPDNFQSRRPNTSFCFLDIRSPGLGDTAMYLCATSADRGPNGYTFGSGTRLTVV.

V gene TRBV18 combines with J gene TRBJ2-7; the match to TRBD2 covers 7 bases. This CDR3 is built from 17 residues. Germline CDR1 reads KGHSH; CDR2 reads LQKENI. V was clipped by 6 bases and J by 4 bases; unmatched bases: 18. The CDR3 here is CASSRWGPTSDSYEQYF. The DNA of the CDR3 is TGTGCCAGCTCGCGATGGGGCCCAACTAGCGACTCTTACGAGCAGTACTTC.

The count of this clone is one. The chain combines TRBV9 with TRBJ1-2; weak D call: TRBD1 (5 bases). Trimming shortened V by 0 bases and J by 4 bases, and 7 bases separated the two germline ends. In germline, CDR1 is SGDLS, CDR2 YYNGEE. There are 13 residues in the CDR3. CDR3 amino acids: CASSVEGFYGYTF. The CDR3 nucleotides are TGTGCCAGCAGCGTAGAGGGGTTCTATGGCTACACCTTC.

This clone was detected a few times. The V gene is TRBV5-8, the J gene TRBJ1-5; D is ambiguous. V was trimmed by 4 bases and J by 3 bases, leaving 8 bases between them. The CDR3 is made up of 13 amino acids. Germline CDR1 SGHTS, CDR2 YDEGEE. CDR3 nucleotide sequence: TGTGCCAGCAGCCTCGGACTCAATCAGCCCCAGCATTTT. Its translation is CASSLGLNQPQHF.

On this clone: An end of the junction differs from the germline gene, which may be a read error. CDR3 sequence reads: CASSQVGGSIYNGQFF. CDR3 coding DNA: TGTGCCAGCAGCCAAGTCGGCGGTTCCATCTACAATGGGCAGTTCTTC. The chain employs TRBV14 and TRBJ2-1; D unclear. Germline V gene data show CDR1 as SGHDN and CDR2 as FVKESK. The CDR3 totals 16 residues.

V usage is TRBV6-1 and J usage is TRBJ2-5; no definite D call. V was clipped by 1 base and J by 5 bases, with 8 bases between them. This CDR3 has 13 residues. CDR1 and CDR2 (germline): MNHNS, SASEGT. CDR3 DNA: TGTGCCAGCAGTGAAGTGGGCCGGGAGACCCAGTACTTC. Its protein is CASSEVGRETQYF.

The rearrangement uses TRBV18 and TRBJ2-1; weak D call: TRBD1 (5 bases). CDR3 size: 13 residues. The germline V gene encodes CDR1 KGHSH and CDR2 LQKENI. V lost 4 bases to trimming and J lost 7 bases, with 11 bases between them. CDR3 DNA: TGTGCCAGCTCACAGGGGATTATAAATGAGCAGTTCTTC. It yields the protein CASSQGIINEQFF.

This clone was counted only a few times. CDR3 in DNA: TGTGCCAGCAGCCCGCGGGACGCGACCTACGAGCAGTACTTC. It is translated as CASSPRDATYEQYF. The chain uses TRBV7-9 and TRBJ2-7; D possibly corresponds to TRBD2 (6 bases). V dropped 5 bases and J dropped 2 bases, with 13 bases sitting between them. The CDR3 length is 14 residues. Germline assignment: CDR1 SEHNR and CDR2 FQNEAQ (reference sequence). The whole variable domain, remainder taken from reference TRBV7-9 and TRBJ2-7, is DTGVSQNPRHKITKRGQNVTFRCDPISEHNRLYWYRQTLGQGPEFLTYFQNEAQLEKSRLLSDRFSAERPKGSFSTLEIQRTEQGDSAMYLCASSPRDATYEQYFGPGTRLTVT.

Comments on this clone: The same CDR3 can be traced to other DNA sequences in this sample. The chain is built from TRBV6-5 and TRBJ1-6; weak D call: TRBD1 (5 bases). Looked up from germline, CDR1 is MNHEY and CDR2 is SVGAGI. The germline V and J ends were trimmed by 2 bases and 13 bases, with 18 bases remaining between them. The CDR3 has 15 residues. DNA of the CDR3: TGTGCCAGCAGTTACGCGGGGCAACAAATCTCCCCCCTCCACTTT. Translation gives CASSYAGQQISPLHF.

The chain couples TRBV7-5 to TRBJ1-5; the D segment call TRBD1 is taken from the table without a DNA check. TRBV7-5 constitutes a pseudogene. CDR3 length: 17 residues. The CDR3 nucleotides read TGTGTCAGAAGCCTGCCCACCCCGACAGGTCTTCGGCAGCCCCAGCATTTT. Its protein is CVRSLPTPTGLRQPQHF.

This clone was seen a handful of times. The chain has TRBV7-2 and TRBJ2-7; 8 bases agree with TRBD1. Trimming cost V 11 bases and J 1 base; bases outside gene matches: 10. The V gene's germline CDR1 is SGHTA and CDR2 FQGNSA. The CDR3 runs 14 residues. The CDR3 nucleotides read TGTGCCTTAGAACCCGGGACAGGATCCTACGAGCAGTACTTC. Translation gives CALEPGTGSYEQYF.

The chain carries TRBV29-1 and TRBJ2-3, with a possible D match to TRBD1 (5 bases). Looked up from germline, CDR1 is SQVTM and CDR2 is ANQGSEA. V was shortened by 7 bases and J by 4 bases, with 9 bases between the two germline ends. The CDR3 consists of 11 residues. The CDR3 region has the DNA TGCAGCGGGGGCCGGGCAGATACGCAGTATTTT. The encoded protein is CSGGRADTQYF.

The chain recombines TRBV7-2 with TRBJ2-7; TRBD1 aligns across 8 bases. The CDR3 sequence is 14 residues long. J was trimmed by 3 bases and V by 1 base; bases with no gene match: 2. Germline V gene lookup returns CDR1 SGHTA and CDR2 FQGNSA. The CDR3 nucleotides are TGTGCCAGCAGCTTAGGGACAGGGTACTACGAGCAGTACTTC. Its protein product is CASSLGTGYYEQYF.

The chain recombines TRBV19 with TRBJ1-1; no reliable D call. Germline V lookup: CDR1 LNHDA, CDR2 SQIVND (reference sequence). V was shortened by 0 bases and J by 0 bases, with 8 bases between the two germline ends. The CDR3 is 15 amino acids. CDR3 in DNA: TGTGCCAGTAGTATAGACCTGTATATGAACACTGAAGCTTTCTTT. Translating gives CASSIDLYMNTEAFF. The complete variable domain, with remaining parts taken from reference TRBV19 and TRBJ1-1, reads DGGITQSPKYLFRKEGQNVTLSCEQNLNHDAMYWYRQDPGQGLRLIYYSQIVNDFQKGDIAEGYSVSREKKESFPLTVTSAQKNPTAFYLCASSIDLYMNTEAFFGQGTRLTVV.

This clone showed up just once. The chain carries TRBV11-2 and TRBJ1-2, with D hard to call. The CDR3 has 13 residues. With 5 bases removed from V and 7 bases from J, the gap between germline ends came to 14 bases. The germline CDR1 and CDR2 sequences are SGHAT and FQNNGV. The DNA for the CDR3 is TGTGCCAGCAGCCCTTCCGGAGGGCTTGGCTACACCTTC. Translating gives CASSPSGGLGYTF.

The J gene is TRBJ2-7, the V gene TRBV29-1; 13 bases map to TRBD2. The germline V gene encodes CDR1 SQVTM and CDR2 ANQGSEA. V trimming: 6 bases; J trimming: 3 bases; junction bases outside the gene matches: 5. The CDR3 is made up of 14 amino acids. CDR3 amino acids: CSVGTSGTVYEQYF. In DNA form, the CDR3 reads TGCAGCGTGGGGACTAGCGGGACGGTCTACGAGCAGTACTTC.

This clone is medium-sized in the sample. This rearrangement joins TRBV4-3 to TRBJ1-3; D unclear. The V gene's germline CDR1 is LGHNA and CDR2 YSLEER. The CDR3 contains 15 residues. The V end was cut by 1 base, the J end by 4 bases, with 11 bases between. The CDR3 DNA is TGCGCCAGCAGCCAAGGTGCAGGAACAGGAAACACCATATATTTT. This codes for CASSQGAGTGNTIYF.

The gene calls are TRBV2 and TRBJ2-3; TRBD1 is a possible D gene (6 bases). The CDR3 totals 15 residues. The V end was cut by 3 bases, the J end by 3 bases, with 13 bases between. From germline, CDR1 is SNHLY and CDR2 FYNNEI. The CDR3 is CASSEGRGLTDTQYF. Here the CDR3 DNA reads TGTGCCAGCAGTGAGGGCAGGGGATTGACAGATACGCAGTATTTT.

This clone qualifies as large. The rearrangement joins TRBV19 to TRBJ2-1; 10 positions agree with TRBD2. Germline V CDR1 and CDR2: LNHDA, SQIVND (reference sequence). Trimming cost V 4 bases and J 4 bases; bases outside gene matches: 4. The CDR3 is 15 amino acids. CDR3 amino acids: CASSTTSGLYNEQFF. The DNA of the CDR3 is TGTGCCAGTAGTACGACTAGCGGGCTATACAATGAGCAGTTCTTC.

This chain uses TRBV19 with TRBJ2-4; a weak D match, TRBD2 (5 bases). Germline loops: CDR1 LNHDA, CDR2 SQIVND (reference sequence). The length of the CDR3 is 14 residues. With 8 bases removed from V and 3 bases from J, the gap between germline ends came to 14 bases. The DNA for the CDR3 is TGTGCCAGTCAGTCAGCGGATGTCAAAAACATTCAGTACTTC. Its protein is CASQSADVKNIQYF.

V and J are TRBV7-2 and TRBJ2-5, with TRBD1 matching 7 bases. After removal of 6 bases from V and 9 bases from J, the junction contained 10 bases not matched to a gene. The CDR3 covers 13 residues. The germline V gene encodes CDR1 SGHTA and CDR2 FQGNSA. The CDR3 DNA reads as TGTGCCAGCAGTCCTGACAGGGTGATGTCCCAGTACTTC. Its translation is CASSPDRVMSQYF.

The genes are TRBV5-1 and TRBJ1-1; perhaps TRBD1 as D (6 bases). CDR3 size: 14 residues. The V and J ends lost 5 bases and 6 bases respectively, with 17 bases between them. Germline lookup yields CDR1 SGHRS and CDR2 YFSETQ. DNA of the CDR3: TGCGCCAGCAGATATACAGGGTATTGGGCTGAAGCTTTCTTT. Amino acid sequence: CASRYTGYWAEAFF.

The genes are TRBV7-9 and TRBJ2-7; TRBD2 aligns across 8 bases. Germline values: CDR1 SEHNR, CDR2 FQNEAQ (reference sequence). CDR3 size: 17 residues. The V and J ends lost 4 bases and 7 bases, in that order; junction bases with no gene match: 18. The CDR3 region is CASSSRPRIGTRGEQYF. The CDR3 region has the DNA TGTGCCAGCAGCTCCCGTCCCCGGATTGGGACTAGAGGGGAGCAGTACTTC.

V usage is TRBV5-1 and J usage is TRBJ2-3, with D unclear. The CDR3 is 15 amino acids. Trimming shortened V by 6 bases and J by 2 bases, and 16 bases separated the two germline ends. The germline CDR1 and CDR2 sequences are SGHRS and YFSETQ. CDR3 DNA: TGCGCCAGCAACCACGTATTACCAGTCACAGATACGCAGTATTTT. It is translated as CASNHVLPVTDTQYF.